Each of the 10 T cell receptor beta chains below was sequenced from the same sample in a study of Ad26.COV2.S vaccination and SARS-CoV-2 variants. Treatment described: some 19 received Ad26.COV2.S at low or high dose, single or two shots; about 5 received placebo; per-sample allocation not given. Sampling occurred on day 63 after the first vaccine or placebo injection. Profiling relied on immunoSEQ multiplex PCR, and the TCRdb table lists in-frame clones only, not all of them. The table shows about half a million clones, with 70% to 90% occurring only once. Sequenced here: peripheral blood, sampled in a trial of Ad26.COV2.S vaccine versus placebo. The receptors come from a person between 18 and 60 years old who received the Ad26.COV2.S COVID-19 vaccine or a placebo.

This rearrangement joins TRBV7-8 to TRBJ1-2, with unresolved D. V gave up 4 bases and J gave up 0 bases, with 6 bases separating them. Looked up from germline, CDR1 is SGHVS and CDR2 is FQNEAQ. The CDR3 runs to 13 residues. CDR3 amino acids: CASSYTANYGYTF. CDR3 coding DNA: TGTGCCAGCAGCTACACAGCTAACTATGGCTACACCTTC.

The gene calls are TRBV7-6 and TRBJ1-1; D may be TRBD1 (5 bases). The germline V and J ends were trimmed by 3 bases and 3 bases, with 14 bases remaining between them. CDR1 is SGHVS, CDR2 FNYEAQ, per germline. The CDR3 length is 15 residues. CDR3 bases: TGTGCCAGCAGCTTCGGGCAGGGCACCTACACTGAAGCTTTCTTT. Residues: CASSFGQGTYTEAFF.

The chain combines TRBV10-2 with TRBJ2-1, with TRBD2 matching 8 bases. Germline values: CDR1 WSHSY, CDR2 SAAADI. The CDR3 is 15 amino acids. V was pared by 3 bases and J by 5 bases, with 6 bases of the junction left unmatched. CDR3 residues: CASSDHTSGNNEQFF. The CDR3 DNA reads as TGCGCCAGCAGTGATCATACTAGCGGTAACAATGAGCAGTTCTTC.

The chain recombines TRBV6-6 with TRBJ2-3, with 8 positions matching TRBD2. Germline loops: CDR1 MNHNY, CDR2 SVGAGI (reference sequence). This CDR3 has 14 residues. V lost 5 bases and J lost 6; bases outside the gene matches: 7. CDR3 protein: CASSPREGHDTQYF. CDR3 DNA sequence: TGTGCCAGCAGTCCACGGGAGGGCCACGATACGCAGTATTTT.

The V and J genes are TRBV6-5 and TRBJ1-5; perhaps TRBD1 as D (5 bases). The ends were cut back, 5 bases at V and 7 bases at J, with 12 bases in the middle. The CDR3 contains 13 residues. CDR1 and CDR2 from the germline V gene are MNHEY and SVGAGI. The CDR3 loop reads CASSTNQGQPQHF. DNA for the CDR3: TGTGCCAGCAGTACAAATCAGGGCCAGCCCCAGCATTTT.

This clone was seen only once. V and J are TRBV5-1 and TRBJ2-1; TRBD1 aligns across 9 bases. Germline CDR1 SGHRS, CDR2 YFSETQ. The CDR3 covers 15 residues. The ends lost 4 bases at V and 3 bases at J; junction bases unmatched: 5. CDR3 sequence reads: CASSLRQGVYNEQFF. The CDR3 DNA is TGCGCCAGCAGCCTACGACAGGGGGTCTACAATGAGCAGTTCTTC.

To note about this clone: The sample contains more than one DNA sequence encoding this CDR3. The rearrangement uses TRBV18 and TRBJ2-7; D is unresolved. The CDR3 extends over 12 amino acids. Germline V gene sequence: CDR1 KGHSH, CDR2 LQKENI. Between the trimmed V and J ends, which lost 2 bases and 3 bases, there was a span of 5 bases. The CDR3 DNA follows: TGTGCCAGCTCACCAAACAGCTACGAGCAGTACTTC. This encodes CASSPNSYEQYF.

This chain uses TRBV27 with TRBJ2-1; 7 bases fit TRBD1. Per germline, CDR1 MNHEY and CDR2 SMNVEV (reference sequence). The CDR3 is made up of 13 amino acids. The V gene end was trimmed by 5 bases and the J gene end by 6 bases; junction bases not matched to a gene: 4. The DNA of the CDR3 is TGTGCCAGCAGTGCCGACAGGGCCAATGAGCAGTTCTTC. Protein product: CASSADRANEQFF.

This chain connects TRBV28 to TRBJ2-2; TRBD2 matches at 11 bases. V was pared by 6 bases and J by 6 bases, with 9 bases of the junction left unmatched. The CDR3 spans 16 residues. Per the germline V gene, CDR1 is MDHEN and CDR2 is SYDVKM. The CDR3 here is CASRLTSGKVPGELFF. The DNA for the CDR3 is TGTGCCAGCAGGTTGACTAGCGGGAAGGTCCCCGGGGAGCTGTTTTTT.

This chain connects TRBV11-3 to TRBJ2-1, with 15 positions matching TRBD2. V lost 0 bases to trimming and J lost 0 bases; unmatched junction nucleotides: 0. This CDR3 spans 18 amino acids. CDR1 SGHNT and CDR2 YENEEA come from the germline V gene. The CDR3 DNA reads as TGTGCCAGCAGCTTAGAGGGACTAGCGGGGGGCTCCTACAATGAGCAGTTCTTC. Its translation: CASSLEGLAGGSYNEQFF. Complete variable domain (other parts from reference TRBV11-3 and TRBJ2-1): EAGVVQSPRYKIIEKKQPVAFWCNPISGHNTLYWYLQNLGQGPELLIRYENEEAVDDSQLPKDRFSAERLKGVDSTLKIQPAELGDSAVYLCASSLEGLAGGSYNEQFFGPGTRLTVL.